One and the same sample provided the 13 T cell receptor beta chains below, sequenced in a study of T cells in Graves' hyperthyroidism and ophthalmopathy. TCR beta CDR3 region amplification was performed from RNA transcripts. RT-PCR in the first round (using the HTBI primer set) targeted the TCR CDR3. TCRdb used MiXCR to reprocess the multiplex PCR reads, holding one entry per CDR3 protein. The sample holds about 540,000 distinct CDR3 sequences, 40% to 55% seen once. The sequenced sample consisted of peripheral blood or thyroid tissue (not recorded which). The origin of the receptors is a woman aged 18-29 years with Graves' hyperthyroidism.

This clonotype showed up just a few times. V and J are TRBV11-2 and TRBJ2-5; D remains unclear. Judging by the DNA end, TRBJ2-7 fits better; the J call may be wrong. CDR1 is SGHAT, CDR2 FQNNGV, per germline. The CDR3 runs to 11 residues. The CDR3 DNA follows: TGTGCCAGCAGCACCCTAGGCGAGCAGTACTTC. Its protein is CASSTLGEQYF.

The count of this clonotype is one. The V gene is TRBV7-9, the J gene TRBJ1-2; D not resolved. The ends were cut back, 4 bases at V and 10 bases at J, with 16 bases in the middle. Germline V CDR1 and CDR2: SEHNR, FQNEAQ (reference sequence). CDR3 length: 13 residues. CDR3 DNA: TGTGCCAGCAGCTCCCTCGACCTTCTAGACTACACCTTC. Protein sequence: CASSSLDLLDYTF.

This chain connects TRBV24-1 to TRBJ2-1; 11 bases match TRBD2. Germline V gene lookup returns CDR1 KGHDR and CDR2 SFDVKD. CDR3 length: 16 residues. V dropped 4 bases and J dropped 0; count of bases not matched to a gene: 1. The chain's CDR3 is CATSDTSGSSYNEQFF. CDR3 in DNA: TGTGCCACCAGTGACACTAGCGGGAGCTCCTACAATGAGCAGTTCTTC.

Ten or more counts support this clonotype. The rearrangement links TRBV15 to TRBJ2-7; no clear D. V dropped 1 base and J dropped 1 base, with 5 bases sitting between them. Germline V gene data show CDR1 as LNHNV and CDR2 as YYDKDF (reference sequence). There are 13 residues in the CDR3. In DNA form, the CDR3 reads TGTGCCACCAGCAGAGCGCGTTCCTACGAGCAGTACTTC. Translation gives CATSRARSYEQYF.

This clonotype was seen a few times. The rearrangement links TRBV6-6 to TRBJ2-7; TRBD2 aligns across 7 bases. The germline V gene encodes CDR1 MNHNY and CDR2 SVGAGI (reference sequence). V lost 4 bases and J lost 7; bases outside the gene matches: 10. The CDR3 has 14 amino acids. CDR3 nucleotide sequence: TGTGCCAGCAGTTCTTCCAGCGGGATCGGTGAGCAGTACTTC. It codes for CASSSSSGIGEQYF.

This chain joins TRBV20-1 and TRBJ1-2, with D possibly matching TRBD1 (5 bases). This CDR3 region has 13 residues. CDR1 is DFQATT, CDR2 SNEGSKA, per germline (reference sequence). V was trimmed by 3 bases and J by 1 base, leaving 9 bases between them. The CDR3 loop is CSASGGINYGYTF. Here the CDR3 DNA reads TGCAGTGCTAGCGGGGGGATTAACTATGGCTACACCTTC.

This clonotype has at least ten counts. The chain couples TRBV7-8 to TRBJ1-2, with TRBD1 matching over 7 bases. V gave up 0 bases and J gave up 8 bases; unmatched junction bases: 6. Germline-derived CDR1 and CDR2 are SGHVS and FQNEAQ. The CDR3 is 14 residues long. CDR3 nucleotides: TGTGCCAGCAGCTTAGCGGGACAGCTTCCCGGCTACACCTTC. Amino acids: CASSLAGQLPGYTF.

The chain is built from TRBV15 and TRBJ2-7; 12 bases match TRBD2. Germline CDR1 LNHNV, CDR2 YYDKDF (reference sequence). Trimming removed 3 bases from V and 4 bases from J; junction bases left unmatched: 7. The CDR3 consists of 16 residues. The CDR3 DNA reads TGTGCCACCAGCAGGCCGACTAGCGGGAGAGGGTACGAGCAGTACTTC. Translating gives CATSRPTSGRGYEQYF.

Remarks on this clonotype: The germline gene is not matched at one end of the junction; a read error may be the cause. The rearrangement joins TRBV12-3 or TRBV12-4 to TRBJ2-3; TRBD2 matches 11 bases. This CDR3 contains 16 residues. The CDR3 bases are TGTGCCAGCAGTCTAGCGGGAGGTTCTTACACAGATACGCAGTATTTT. Its protein is CASSLAGGSYTDTQYF.

V usage is TRBV19 and J usage is TRBJ1-4; 8 nucleotides match TRBD1. Unmatched junction bases numbered 11, after V lost 9 bases and J lost 8 bases. The CDR3 totals 14 residues. Per the germline V gene, CDR1 is LNHDA and CDR2 is SQIVND (reference sequence). CDR3 region: CASSRRTGSEKLFF. The CDR3 nucleotides are TGTGCCAGCAGCCGCCGGACAGGGAGCGAAAAACTGTTTTTT.

The chain carries TRBV2 and TRBJ1-3; D gene uncertain. This CDR3 has 18 amino acids. Germline V gene data show CDR1 as SNHLY and CDR2 as FYNNEI. V was trimmed by 2 bases and J by 0 bases, leaving 17 bases between them. Written as DNA, the CDR3 is TGTGCCAGCAGTGAACATGGTCGTGGCTACACCTCTGGAAACACCATATATTTT. It translates to CASSEHGRGYTSGNTIYF.

This clonotype was counted at least ten times. This chain links TRBV7-6 with TRBJ2-7; no clear D. The CDR3 consists of 11 residues. Germline assignment: CDR1 SGHVS and CDR2 FNYEAQ. Deletions cut 6 bases from V and 6 bases from J, with 9 bases between. This chain's CDR3 is CASSGRGEQYF. In DNA, the CDR3 is TGTGCCAGCAGTGGTAGAGGCGAGCAGTACTTC. The entire variable domain, with the rest obtained from reference TRBV7-6 and TRBJ2-7, is as follows: GAGVSQSPRYKVTKRGQDVALRCDPISGHVSLYWYRQALGQGPEFLTYFNYEAQQDKSGLPNDRFSAERPEGSISTLTIQRTEQRDSAMYRCASSGRGEQYFGPGTRLTVT.

This CDR3 is CSAAREGGELFF. The CDR3 DNA is TGCAGCGCTGCGAGGGAGGGCGGGGAGCTGTTTTTT. The chain combines TRBV29-1 with TRBJ2-2, with 7 positions matching TRBD2. CDR3 length equals 12 residues. The junction had 6 bases not matched to a gene; V was cut back by 7 bases and J by 7 bases. The germline CDR1 and CDR2 sequences are SQVTM and ANQGSEA.